The present entry profiles one TCR beta chain with its context. Its target is not known. Trimming shortened V by 2 bases and J by 4 bases, and 13 bases separated the two germline ends. Germline V CDR1 and CDR2: SGHRS, YFSETQ. There are 15 residues in the CDR3. Assay used: immunoSEQ multiplex PCR; TCRdb lists only in-frame clones, some missing. The table includes approximately 300,000 clones, 75% to 90% detected once. The sample belongs to a study of cytomegalovirus exposure and HLA in healthy donors. Overall study results and limits: In vitro assays verified that three CMV-associated chains recognized CMV antigens specifically. It was reportedly the case that the classifier diagnosed cytomegalovirus status with high specificity and sensitivity. Across donors, most TCRs were seen rarely, yet some public ones were widespread. TCR beta chains numbering some 160 were designated cytomegalovirus-associated.

The receptor was isolated from a woman between 25 and 40 years old in good health and CMV-seropositive. Input material: PBMCs. This chain connects TRBV5-1 to TRBJ1-3, with a weak D call TRBD1 (5 bases). The CDR3 nucleotides are TGCGCCAGCAGCTTAGGTGTAGGGGTCGGAAACACCATATATTTT. Its protein product is CASSLGVGVGNTIYF.